One sample yielded the 16 T cell receptor beta chains listed below, sequenced in a study of OX40 agonist ivuxolimab in advanced cancers. TCRdb's copy holds only in-frame clones and misses some; the assay was immunoSEQ multiplex PCR. Of 20,000 to 30,000 clones in the sample, almost 80% are singletons; the top ten hold about 13%. Sequencing was performed on CD4+ or CD8+ T cells sorted from blood, taken in a trial of the OX40 agonist ivuxolimab. The receptors shown here come from an adult with an advanced solid tumor such as melanoma, head and neck, liver or kidney cancer.

This chain connects TRBV6-5 to TRBJ2-7; D unresolved. The CDR3 totals 13 residues. Deletions cut 6 bases from V and 2 bases from J, with 11 bases between. CDR1 is MNHEY, CDR2 SVGAGI, per germline. CDR3 sequence reads: CASSSDAPYEQYF. The DNA for the CDR3 is TGTGCCAGCAGCAGCGACGCCCCCTACGAGCAGTACTTC.

The chain joins TRBV6-1 to TRBJ1-5; no firm D call. The CDR3 sequence is 14 residues long. Per germline, CDR1 MNHNS and CDR2 SASEGT. V gave up 4 bases and J gave up 2 bases, with 9 bases separating them. The CDR3: CASSAQSGNQPQHF. The CDR3 bases are TGTGCCAGCAGTGCGCAAAGTGGCAATCAGCCCCAGCATTTT.

V is TRBV5-6 and J is TRBJ2-5; no firm D call. Trimming shortened V by 4 bases and J by 2 bases, and 6 bases separated the two germline ends. CDR1 SGHDT and CDR2 YYEEEE come from the germline V gene. The CDR3 is 12 residues long. This CDR3 is CASSLQQETQYF. DNA of the CDR3: TGTGCCAGCAGCCTCCAGCAAGAGACCCAGTACTTC. The full variable domain, with the rest looked up from reference TRBV5-6 and TRBJ2-5, is DAGVTQSPTHLIKTRGQQVTLRCSPKSGHDTVSWYQQALGQGPQFIFQYYEEEERQRGNFPDRFSGHQFPNYSSELNVNALLLGDSALYLCASSLQQETQYFGPGTRLLVL.

The chain employs TRBV5-6 and TRBJ2-6, with a weak D call TRBD1 (7 bases). V lost 2 bases and J 0 bases, leaving 18 bases between the germline ends. Germline assignment: CDR1 SGHDT and CDR2 YYEEEE. The CDR3 is 19 amino acids. CDR3 sequence (DNA): TGTGCCAGCAGCTTCTCCAGGGGGAGGACGATCTCTGGGGCCAACGTCCTGACTTTC. Protein: CASSFSRGRTISGANVLTF.

This chain joins TRBV29-1 and TRBJ2-7, with TRBD1 matching 10 bases. Germline V gene data show CDR1 as SQVTM and CDR2 as ANQGSEA. V lost 5 bases to trimming and J lost 6 bases; unmatched junction nucleotides: 13. The CDR3 has 15 amino acids. CDR3 residues: CSVSKGQGIGFEQYF. In DNA, the CDR3 is TGCAGCGTTTCAAAGGGACAGGGGATCGGGTTCGAGCAGTACTTC.

Written as DNA, the CDR3 is TGTGCCAGCAGTTCGGCGACAGGTCTTTACGAGCAGTACTTC. Its translation: CASSSATGLYEQYF. The chain uses TRBV6-5 and TRBJ2-7, with D tentatively TRBD1 (6 bases). CDR1 is MNHEY, CDR2 SVGAGI, per germline. There are 14 residues in the CDR3. With 4 bases removed from V and 4 bases from J, the gap between germline ends came to 14 bases.

The V and J genes are TRBV4-1 and TRBJ2-7; TRBD1 might be the D (5 bases). This CDR3 is built from 15 residues. Germline V CDR1 and CDR2: MGHRA, YSYEKL. Trimming took 4 bases from V and 7 from J, leaving 20 bases between them. As DNA, the CDR3 is TGCGCCAGCAGCCGCTCTCCAGGGTCCCCCTCTGAGCAGTACTTC. The encoded protein is CASSRSPGSPSEQYF.

The chain is built from TRBV6-5 and TRBJ1-2; tentatively, D is TRBD1 (5 bases). The V gene's germline CDR1 is MNHEY and CDR2 SVGAGI. The CDR3 runs to 15 residues. Trimming took off 6 bases at V and 4 bases at J, with 18 bases between the two ends. The chain's CDR3 is CASRARDVLFYGYTF. CDR3 nucleotide sequence: TGTGCCAGCAGGGCCCGGGACGTACTTTTCTATGGCTACACCTTC.

This CDR3 reads CASSTNRGMNTEAFF. The CDR3 nucleotides read TGCGCCAGCAGTACCAACAGGGGAATGAACACTGAAGCTTTCTTT. The V and J genes are TRBV5-1 and TRBJ1-1, with 7 bases that match TRBD1. V shed 5 bases, J shed 0 bases, and the junction held 7 bases outside the gene matches. Germline CDR1 is SGHRS and CDR2 is YFSETQ. The CDR3 is made up of 15 amino acids.

By share, this clone ranks as medium-sized. The chain carries TRBV7-8 and TRBJ2-7; D is unclear. The CDR3 runs 11 residues. The V gene's germline CDR1 is SGHVS and CDR2 FQNEAQ. Trimming stripped 1 base from V and 6 bases from J, with 4 bases between. The CDR3, as DNA: TGTGCCAGCAGCTTAGTAGGCGAGCAGTACTTC. Encoded protein: CASSLVGEQYF.

This clone was seen only once. This chain links TRBV2 with TRBJ2-5, with D uncertain. Trimming left V 6 bases short and J 1 base short, with 15 bases between. Germline V gene data show CDR1 as SNHLY and CDR2 as FYNNEI. The CDR3 totals 15 residues. DNA for the CDR3: TGTGCCAGCAGCCTCCGGCGATCATCCCAAGAGACCCAGTACTTC. Translating gives CASSLRRSSQETQYF.

V gene TRBV2 combines with J gene TRBJ2-5; a possible D gene is TRBD1 (6 bases). The V and J ends lost 5 bases and 5 bases respectively, with 18 bases between them. CDR1 is SNHLY, CDR2 FYNNEI, per germline. CDR3 size: 15 residues. CDR3 DNA: TGTGCCAGCAGTCGAAGGGACACTAGAGGGGAGACCCAGTACTTC. This sequence encodes CASSRRDTRGETQYF.

The chain combines TRBV6-6 with TRBJ2-1; 12 positions agree with TRBD2. Germline CDR1 is MNHNY and CDR2 is SVGAGI (reference sequence). V shed 6 bases, J shed 7 bases, and the junction held 7 bases outside the gene matches. The CDR3 covers 15 residues. The CDR3 spells CASRPLAGGINEQFF. DNA for the CDR3: TGTGCCAGCAGGCCTCTAGCGGGGGGGATAAATGAGCAGTTCTTC.

The J gene is TRBJ1-1, the V gene TRBV9, with TRBD1 identical over 9 bases. Trimming removed 4 bases from V and 10 bases from J; junction bases left unmatched: 8. The CDR3 totals 13 residues. Germline CDR1 reads SGDLS; CDR2 reads YYNGEE. CDR3: CASSQTGQGLAFF. The CDR3 coding sequence is TGTGCCAGCAGCCAAACGGGACAGGGTTTAGCTTTCTTT.

This chain connects TRBV7-2 to TRBJ2-5, with 8 nucleotides matching TRBD2. J lost 6 bases, V lost 4 bases, and 13 bases had no gene match. The germline gives CDR1 SGHTA, CDR2 FQGNSA. The CDR3 is 16 residues long. CDR3 sequence: CASSSVRGGGIQTQYF. The CDR3 DNA sequence: TGTGCCAGCAGCTCCGTAAGGGGCGGGGGGATCCAGACCCAGTACTTC.

The CDR3 sequence is CASSDTGQGDQPQHF. In DNA form, the CDR3 reads TGTGCCAGCAGTGATACGGGGCAGGGAGATCAGCCCCAGCATTTT. The rearrangement links TRBV2 to TRBJ1-5; possible D gene TRBD1, 5 bases. Germline V lookup: CDR1 SNHLY, CDR2 FYNNEI. The CDR3 is made up of 15 amino acids. V dropped 3 bases and J dropped 5 bases, with 14 bases sitting between them.